The rows below give T cell receptor beta chains drawn from one sample of a study of T cell responses to AZD1222 COVID-19 vaccine. Some clones are missing from TCRdb's copy, which holds only in-frame ones; the method was immunoSEQ multiplex PCR. Of about 180,000 clones listed, 88% were seen once; the top ten hold roughly 12%. The material sequenced was peripheral blood, taken 28 days after the second AZD1222 dose. Every receptor here comes from an adult who received the AZD1222 COVID-19 vaccine. The CDR3 runs from the conserved cysteine through the conserved F or W. Fields, in order: J gene, D gene, clone size, V gene, CDR3 DNA, CDR3 protein. A D gene is named only where the DNA matches it firmly. Expanded clones get a size class; other rows say once, few or many, or leave the size out.

TRBJ1-5 | NA | NA | TRBV15 | TGTGCCACCAGCAGAGATCGGGCAGGAAATCAGCCCCAGCATTTT | CATSRDRAGNQPQHF
TRBJ1-1 | NA | NA | TRBV10-1 | TGCGCCAGCACTGACGGGGGGGGCACTGAAGCTTTCTTT | CASTDGGGTEAFF
TRBJ2-7 | NA | NA | TRBV29-1 | TGCAGCTTCAGACCTCGGGGGTCTCCCGAGCAGTACTTC | CSFRPRGSPEQYF
TRBJ2-7 | TRBD1 | NA | TRBV5-1 | TGCGCCAGCAGCGTCGAGGGACAGGGGTTCGGCGAGCAGTACTTC | CASSVEGQGFGEQYF
TRBJ1-1 | NA | NA | TRBV7-2 | TGTGCCAGCAGCTATCCTGGCGGTGGAGCTTTCTTT | CASSYPGGGAFF
TRBJ2-1 | NA | NA | TRBV13 | TGTGCCAGCAGCTTAGGAGCTAGTGCCCCCCGGGGGAATGAGCAGTTCTTC | CASSLGASAPRGNEQFF
TRBJ1-5 | NA | NA | TRBV19 | TGTGCCAGTAGTATAACAGTGCCGATCAAGGGTCAGCCCCAGCATTTT | CASSITVPIKGQPQHF
TRBJ2-7 | NA | NA | TRBV9 | TGTGCCAGCAGCGTCGGGCCCGCTTGGGGGTCCTACGAGCAGTACTTC | CASSVGPAWGSYEQYF
TRBJ1-4 | TRBD1 | NA | TRBV4-2 | TGTGCCAGCAGCCAGGGACAGGGGAATGAAAAACTGTTTTTT | CASSQGQGNEKLFF
TRBJ1-1 | TRBD1 | NA | TRBV5-1 | TGCGCCAGCAGCGCCGGGACAGGGAACACTGAAGCTTTCTTT | CASSAGTGNTEAFF
TRBJ1-3 | NA | NA | TRBV18 | TGTGCCAGCTCACCCGGGACGGGTCGCTCTGGAAACACCATATATTTT | CASSPGTGRSGNTIYF
TRBJ2-5 | NA | NA | TRBV30 | TGTGCCTGGACTAATACAGGGTTCCAAGAGACCCAGTACTTC | CAWTNTGFQETQYF
TRBJ1-5 | NA | NA | TRBV30 | TGTGCCTGGAGTGCCCACAGTAGCAATCAGCCCCAGCATTTT | CAWSAHSSNQPQHF
TRBJ1-4 | TRBD1 | NA | TRBV6-6 | TGTGCCAGCAGTAAGCTGGGACAGAATAATGAAAAACTGTTTTTT | CASSKLGQNNEKLFF
TRBJ1-4 | NA | NA | TRBV15 | TGTGCCACCAGCAGATTTGGAGCTAATGAAAAACTGTTTTTT | CATSRFGANEKLFF
TRBJ1-1 | TRBD1 | NA | TRBV30 | TGTGCCTGCTTCCCAGGACAGGGCTTTAACACTGAAGCTTTCTTT | CACFPGQGFNTEAFF
TRBJ1-2 | NA | NA | TRBV28 | TGTGCCAGCAGTGTCGCCAGGGACTATGGCTACACCTTC | CASSVARDYGYTF
TRBJ1-2 | TRBD1 | NA | TRBV9 | TGTGCCAGCAGCCCAGCATGGGGCAGGGGGGATGGCTACACCTTC | CASSPAWGRGDGYTF
TRBJ1-1 | NA | once | TRBV28 | TGTGCCAGCAGTTTATTGGAGGAGGGAACTGAAGCTTTCTTT | CASSLLEEGTEAFF
TRBJ1-3 | NA | few | TRBV2 | TGTGCCAGCAGTGAAGCGCTTCGGGGGGGCTCTGGAAACACCATATATTTT | CASSEALRGGSGNTIYF
TRBJ1-2 | NA | NA | TRBV7-9 | TGTGCCAGCAGCCCTCGTGAGGGCCTGAACTATGGCTACACCTTC | CASSPREGLNYGYTF
TRBJ1-1 | NA | NA | TRBV7-9 | TGTGCCAGCAGCTTGGTCAGGTCCTACACTGAAGCTTTCTTT | CASSLVRSYTEAFF
TRBJ2-3 | TRBD2 | NA | TRBV10-1 | TGCGCCAGCAGTGAAGGCGGGGGGGCTCCAGATACGCAGTATTTT | CASSEGGGAPDTQYF
TRBJ1-1 | NA | NA | TRBV28 | TGTGCCAGCAGTTTTTCTACCGGGACTGAAGCTTTCTTT | CASSFSTGTEAFF
TRBJ1-1 | NA | once | TRBV6-5 | TGTGCCAGCGAAGGGAACACTGAAGCTTTCTTT | CASEGNTEAFF
TRBJ2-2 | TRBD2 | NA | TRBV7-2 | TGTGCCAGCAGCTTAGACCAGCGGGATGCCGGGGAGCTGTTTTTT | CASSLDQRDAGELFF